A single sample is the source of the 32 T cell receptor beta chains below, sequenced in a study of blood T cell repertoires in COVID-19. Assay: immunoSEQ multiplex PCR; the TCRdb copy retains only in-frame clones and omits some. The sample includes under 250,000 clones, about 80% of them seen just once. The material sequenced was peripheral blood. The source of these receptors is a man aged 80 or over with acute or convalescent COVID-19.

The chain couples TRBV5-5 to TRBJ2-3, with 10 nucleotides matching TRBD2. The CDR3 runs to 16 residues. V lost 4 bases and J lost 5; bases outside the gene matches: 10. The germline V gene has CDR1 SGHKS and CDR2 YYEKEE (reference sequence). The CDR3 loop is CASSPRSGRAGDTQYF. The CDR3 nucleotides read TGTGCCAGCAGCCCCCGCAGCGGGAGGGCCGGAGATACGCAGTATTTT.

The chain carries TRBV29-1 and TRBJ2-1; TRBD1 aligns across 9 bases. CDR3 length equals 13 residues. Trimming cost V 3 bases and J 12 bases; bases outside gene matches: 9. Germline CDR1 SQVTM, CDR2 ANQGSEA. The CDR3 here is CSVDVTGGAGQFF. Here the CDR3 DNA reads TGCAGCGTTGACGTCACAGGGGGCGCGGGGCAGTTCTTC.

This chain joins TRBV7-9 and TRBJ2-7, with TRBD2 matching 9 bases. The junction had 5 bases not matched to a gene; V was cut back by 2 bases and J by 3 bases. The CDR3 length is 15 residues. Germline V gives CDR1 SEHNR, CDR2 FQNEAQ (reference sequence). The CDR3 DNA reads as TGTGCCAGCAGCTTAAGTATTAGCGGGAGCTACGAGCAGTACTTC. It is translated as CASSLSISGSYEQYF.

The rearrangement joins TRBV5-1 to TRBJ2-5, with D possibly being TRBD1 (6 bases). Trimming left V 1 base short and J 4 bases short, with 14 bases between. The CDR3 contains 15 residues. The germline CDR1 and CDR2 sequences are SGHRS and YFSETQ. The CDR3 DNA follows: TGCGCCAGCAGCTTGCTTATACAGGGCGGAGAGACCCAGTACTTC. Encoded protein: CASSLLIQGGETQYF.

The chain recombines TRBV2 with TRBJ1-1; 7 nucleotides line up with TRBD1. There are 17 residues in the CDR3. The V segment lost 7 bases and the J segment 0 bases; nucleotides outside the gene matches: 14. CDR1 and CDR2 from the germline V gene are SNHLY and FYNNEI. The DNA of the CDR3 is TGTGCCAGCACCGTGGAAGGGGGCAGACGCATGAACACTGAAGCTTTCTTT. Translated: CASTVEGGRRMNTEAFF.

The V and J genes are TRBV3-1 (or the pseudogene TRBV3-2) and TRBJ1-5, with 11 bases that match TRBD1. There are 16 residues in the CDR3. Germline V gene sequence: CDR1 LGHDT, CDR2 YNNKEL (reference sequence). V gave up 4 bases and J gave up 4 bases; unmatched junction bases: 6. This CDR3 is CASSRTGTGGNQPQHF. The CDR3, as DNA: TGTGCCAGCAGCCGAACCGGGACAGGGGGAAATCAGCCCCAGCATTTT.

The V and J genes are TRBV6-5 and TRBJ2-1, with 8 positions matching TRBD1. J gave up 1 base and V 6 bases, and 5 bases lay outside the gene matches. The CDR3 runs 15 residues. Germline V gives CDR1 MNHEY, CDR2 SVGAGI. CDR3 nucleotides: TGTGCCAGCAGGACAGGGGTCTATTCCTACAATGAGCAGTTCTTC. This sequence encodes CASRTGVYSYNEQFF.

The gene calls are TRBV28 and TRBJ1-3; D gene unclear. V was cut by 6 bases and J by 0 bases, with 21 bases left in between. Germline V lookup: CDR1 MDHEN, CDR2 SYDVKM. The CDR3 has 18 residues. For the CDR3, the DNA is TGTGCCAGCAGCGACTCGAAATCTCCTTCGTCCTCTGGAAACACCATATATTTT. Translation: CASSDSKSPSSSGNTIYF.

The V gene is TRBV5-1, the J gene TRBJ2-5; TRBD2 matches 12 bases. Looked up from germline, CDR1 is SGHRS and CDR2 is YFSETQ. This CDR3 contains 15 residues. V lost 2 bases to trimming and J lost 5 bases; unmatched junction nucleotides: 4. Written as DNA, the CDR3 is TGCGCCAGCAGCTTTTCTAGCGGGAGGGGTGAGACCCAGTACTTC. Its translation is CASSFSSGRGETQYF.

J is TRBJ1-5 and V is TRBV28; D is uncertain. The germline V and J ends were trimmed by 7 bases and 6 bases, with 7 bases remaining between them. This CDR3 has 11 residues. The germline V gene encodes CDR1 MDHEN and CDR2 SYDVKM. CDR3 in amino acids: CASKDSQPQHF. In DNA form, the CDR3 reads TGTGCCAGCAAAGATAGTCAGCCCCAGCATTTT.

The chain recombines TRBV3-1 (or the pseudogene TRBV3-2) with TRBJ2-3, with 7 positions matching TRBD2. Germline V gene lookup returns CDR1 LGHDT and CDR2 YNNKEL (reference sequence). The V and J ends lost 2 bases and 5 bases, in that order; junction bases with no gene match: 10. The CDR3 covers 16 residues. CDR3 nucleotide sequence: TGTGCCAGCAGCCAACTTACGGGAGGTTGGGGAGATACGCAGTATTTT. Its protein is CASSQLTGGWGDTQYF.

The CDR3: CAWKPTSPDTQYF. DNA of the CDR3: TGTGCCTGGAAGCCCACGTCGCCAGATACGCAGTATTTT. The V and J genes are TRBV30 and TRBJ2-3, with D unclear. Trimming removed 4 bases from V and 4 bases from J, with 12 bases in between. The CDR3 sequence is 13 residues long. CDR1 is GTSNPN and CDR2 is SVGIG in the germline V gene (reference sequence).

The CDR3 sequence: CASKKTSNSYEQYF. CDR3 nucleotides: TGCGCCAGCAAAAAGACTAGCAACTCCTACGAGCAGTACTTC. V gene TRBV5-1 combines with J gene TRBJ2-7; 7 positions agree with TRBD2. The CDR3 extends over 14 amino acids. The ends lost 6 bases at V and 0 bases at J; junction bases unmatched: 6. Germline CDR1 and CDR2: SGHRS and YFSETQ.

Here the CDR3 DNA reads TGTGCCAGTACTCCGGACCTCCGGACAGTCTCAGGGATCAATCAGCCCCAGCATTTT. Amino acids: CASTPDLRTVSGINQPQHF. J is TRBJ1-5 and V is TRBV19, with D perhaps TRBD1 (6 bases). Between the trimmed V and J ends, which lost 7 bases and 3 bases, there was a span of 28 bases. The length of the CDR3 is 19 residues. CDR1 and CDR2 (germline): LNHDA, SQIVND (reference sequence).

This chain links TRBV2 with TRBJ2-7, with 13 bases matching TRBD2. The V gene end was trimmed by 7 bases and the J gene end by 2 bases; junction bases not matched to a gene: 11. Germline values: CDR1 SNHLY, CDR2 FYNNEI. The CDR3 length is 17 residues. The CDR3 sequence: CASTQGTSGGATYEQYF. CDR3 bases: TGTGCCAGCACCCAAGGAACTAGCGGGGGGGCAACCTACGAGCAGTACTTC.

V usage is TRBV10-3 and J usage is TRBJ2-3, with 9 nucleotides matching TRBD1. There are 14 residues in the CDR3. Losses at the gene ends were 8 bases for V and 7 bases for J; bases not matched to a gene: 10. CDR1 and CDR2 (germline): ENHRY, SYGVKD. CDR3 coding DNA: TGTGCCATCCGGGACAGGGTATATCCCTATACGCAGTATTTT. It encodes CAIRDRVYPYTQYF.

This chain connects TRBV28 to TRBJ1-3, with a possible D match to TRBD1 (6 bases). Trimming left V 2 bases short and J 0 bases short, with 14 bases between. The CDR3 runs to 17 residues. Germline V lookup: CDR1 MDHEN, CDR2 SYDVKM. The CDR3 is CASSLTGPSVSGNTIYF. DNA of the CDR3: TGTGCCAGCAGTTTAACAGGGCCTTCCGTCTCTGGAAACACCATATATTTT.

This clone was detected a few times. The rearrangement joins TRBV7-9 to TRBJ2-7; 10 nucleotides line up with TRBD2. V was pared by 1 base and J by 11 bases, with 8 bases of the junction left unmatched. This CDR3 has 14 residues. From germline, CDR1 is SEHNR and CDR2 FQNEAQ (reference sequence). CDR3 protein: CASSLEGTSVVEYF. CDR3 nucleotide sequence: TGTGCCAGCAGCTTAGAGGGGACTAGCGTTGTGGAGTACTTC.

The chain recombines TRBV18 with TRBJ1-2; the D gene is possibly TRBD1 (5 bases). This CDR3 is 14 amino acids long. Trimming stripped 2 bases from V and 4 bases from J, with 11 bases between. Germline V CDR1 and CDR2: KGHSH, LQKENI. CDR3 region: CASSPATVSYGYTF. The CDR3 DNA sequence: TGTGCCAGCTCACCAGCGACAGTCTCCTATGGCTACACCTTC.

This rearrangement joins TRBV11-2 to TRBJ2-7; perhaps TRBD1 as D (6 bases). Trimming shortened V by 4 bases and J by 0 bases, and 13 bases separated the two germline ends. Germline V gene data show CDR1 as SGHAT and CDR2 as FQNNGV. This CDR3 has 15 amino acids. The chain's CDR3 is CASSSSRGSSYEQYF. The CDR3 DNA follows: TGTGCCAGCAGCTCCTCTAGGGGGTCCTCCTACGAGCAGTACTTC. The full variable domain, its missing parts supplied by reference TRBV11-2 and TRBJ2-7, is EAGVAQSPRYKIIEKRQSVAFWCNPISGHATLYWYQQILGQGPKLLIQFQNNGVVDDSQLPKDRFSAERLKGVDSTLKIQPAKLEDSAVYLCASSSSRGSSYEQYFGPGTRLTVT.

V usage is TRBV12-3 or TRBV12-4 and J usage is TRBJ2-2; possible D gene TRBD1, 6 bases. The CDR3 runs 13 residues. Deletions cut 8 bases from V and 4 bases from J, with 11 bases between. The CDR3 reads CASSPGATGELFF. In DNA, the CDR3 is TGTGCCAGCTCTCCAGGGGCCACCGGGGAGCTGTTTTTT.

The gene calls are TRBV3-1 (or the pseudogene TRBV3-2) and TRBJ1-1; 7 nucleotides match TRBD1. V lost 0 bases and J lost 4; bases outside the gene matches: 5. CDR1 LGHDT and CDR2 YNNKEL come from the germline V gene (reference sequence). The CDR3 is made up of 15 amino acids. The CDR3 spells CASSQESQGRTEAFF. The CDR3 bases are TGTGCCAGCAGCCAAGAATCACAGGGGCGCACTGAAGCTTTCTTT.

This rearrangement joins TRBV5-1 to TRBJ2-7, with D perhaps TRBD1 (5 bases). The CDR3 length is 16 residues. Trimming pared 0 bases from V and 4 bases from J, leaving 17 bases between. Germline V gene data show CDR1 as SGHRS and CDR2 as YFSETQ. The CDR3 bases are TGCGCCAGCAGCTTGGTCGGTAGTCTAGGGGCATACGAGCAGTACTTC. This sequence encodes CASSLVGSLGAYEQYF. Full variable domain (missing parts from reference TRBV5-1 and TRBJ2-7): KAGVTQTPRYLIKTRGQQVTLSCSPISGHRSVSWYQQTPGQGLQFLFEYFSETQRNKGNFPGRFSGRQFSNSRSEMNVSTLELGDSALYLCASSLVGSLGAYEQYFGPGTRLTVT.

This sequence joins TRBV6-6 and TRBJ2-7; no definite D call. V was clipped by 0 bases and J by 0 bases, with 9 bases between them. The CDR3 contains 15 residues. Germline values: CDR1 MNHNY, CDR2 SVGAGI (reference sequence). The CDR3 DNA sequence: TGTGCCAGCAGTTACTCACCATCCAGCTCCTACGAGCAGTACTTC. Its translation is CASSYSPSSSYEQYF.

This chain connects TRBV4-2 to TRBJ2-7, with 13 bases matching TRBD2. J lost 2 bases, V lost 5 bases, and 6 bases had no gene match. This CDR3 has 16 amino acids. Germline V gene sequence: CDR1 LGHNA, CDR2 YNFKEQ. The CDR3 is CASSFPTSGGAYEQYF. The CDR3 DNA follows: TGTGCCAGCAGCTTCCCTACTAGCGGGGGGGCCTACGAGCAGTACTTC.

Regarding this clone: Other DNA sequences in the same sample also yield this CDR3. The genes are TRBV9 and TRBJ2-1; 13 nucleotides match TRBD2. CDR1 and CDR2 from the germline V gene are SGDLS and YYNGEE. Trimming at V came to 0 bases and at J to 6 bases, leaving 0 bases not matched to a gene. This CDR3 has 15 residues. The CDR3 sequence is CASSVGLAGGNEQFF. CDR3 DNA sequence: TGTGCCAGCAGCGTAGGACTAGCGGGAGGCAATGAGCAGTTCTTC.

The rearrangement joins TRBV28 to TRBJ1-5, with D possibly TRBD1 on 6 matching bases. Trimming cost V 6 bases and J 4 bases, with 13 bases left between them. From germline, CDR1 is MDHEN and CDR2 SYDVKM. CDR3 length: 14 residues. In DNA, the CDR3 is TGTGCCAGCAGGGTAAACAGGGATAATCAGCCCCAGCATTTT. Translation: CASRVNRDNQPQHF.

V usage is TRBV2 and J usage is TRBJ1-3; 12 bases map to TRBD1. The length of the CDR3 is 21 residues. With V trimmed by 5 bases and J by 4 bases, 21 bases remained unmatched. Germline V gives CDR1 SNHLY, CDR2 FYNNEI. The CDR3 region has the DNA TGTGCCAGCAGTCTCCTATCCCGGGACAGGGGGCGGAAGACGGTGGGAAACACCATATATTTT. This translates into CASSLLSRDRGRKTVGNTIYF.

The chain has TRBV27 and TRBJ2-1; unclear D gene. Trimming took 3 bases from V and 2 from J, leaving 11 bases between them. Per the germline V gene, CDR1 is MNHEY and CDR2 is SMNVEV (reference sequence). The CDR3 spans 15 residues. CDR3 amino acids: CASSLVAGAYNEQFF. The CDR3 nucleotides are TGTGCCAGCAGTTTGGTCGCTGGAGCCTACAATGAGCAGTTCTTC.

The rearrangement links TRBV4-2 to TRBJ2-1; D remains unclear. Germline CDR1 and CDR2: LGHNA and YNFKEQ. Deletions cut 1 base from V and 0 bases from J, with 13 bases between. The CDR3 is 17 amino acids. CDR3 DNA sequence: TGTGCCAGCAGCCAAGGCATGGAGCGTAGCTCCTACAATGAGCAGTTCTTC. The encoded protein is CASSQGMERSSYNEQFF.

This chain connects TRBV5-1 to TRBJ2-7; TRBD2 aligns across 12 bases. The CDR3 extends over 14 amino acids. The junction had 3 bases not matched to a gene; V was cut back by 4 bases and J by 4 bases. Germline V gene sequence: CDR1 SGHRS, CDR2 YFSETQ. The CDR3 loop is CASSPGLAGYEQYF. The CDR3 DNA reads as TGCGCCAGCAGCCCCGGACTAGCGGGGTACGAGCAGTACTTC.

V and J are TRBV30 and TRBJ1-1; D is unresolved. V was shortened by 3 bases and J by 1 base, with 6 bases between the two germline ends. The CDR3 length is 12 residues. Looked up from germline, CDR1 is GTSNPN and CDR2 is SVGIG (reference sequence). The CDR3 loop reads CAWSGPNTEAFF. CDR3 DNA: TGTGCCTGGAGCGGTCCGAACACTGAAGCTTTCTTT. Using reference TRBV30 and TRBJ1-1 for the parts outside the CDR3, the full variable domain is SQTIHQWPATLVQPVGSPLSLECTVEGTSNPNLYWYRQAAGRGLQLLFYSVGIGQISSEVPQNLSASRPQDRQFILSSKKLLLSDSGFYLCAWSGPNTEAFFGQGTRLTVV.